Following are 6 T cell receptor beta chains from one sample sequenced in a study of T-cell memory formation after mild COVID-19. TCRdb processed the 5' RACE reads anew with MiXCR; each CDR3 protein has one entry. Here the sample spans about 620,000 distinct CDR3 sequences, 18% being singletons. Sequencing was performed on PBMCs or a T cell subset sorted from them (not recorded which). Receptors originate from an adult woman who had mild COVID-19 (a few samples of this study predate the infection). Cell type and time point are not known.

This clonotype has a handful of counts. CDR3 loop: CASSKAATGLTGELFF. The CDR3 DNA sequence: TGTGCCAGCAGCAAAGCGGCGACAGGGCTCACCGGGGAGCTGTTTTTT. The chain uses TRBV21-1 and TRBJ2-2; the table's D gene call, TRBD1, was not cross checked with the DNA. TRBV21-1 is a pseudogene segment. The CDR3 is 16 residues long.

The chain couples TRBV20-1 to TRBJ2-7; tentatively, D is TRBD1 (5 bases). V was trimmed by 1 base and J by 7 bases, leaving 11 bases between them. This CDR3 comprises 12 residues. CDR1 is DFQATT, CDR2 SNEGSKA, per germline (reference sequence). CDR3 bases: TGCAGTGCTAGAGGAAAGGGGTGGGAGCAGTACTTC. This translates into CSARGKGWEQYF.

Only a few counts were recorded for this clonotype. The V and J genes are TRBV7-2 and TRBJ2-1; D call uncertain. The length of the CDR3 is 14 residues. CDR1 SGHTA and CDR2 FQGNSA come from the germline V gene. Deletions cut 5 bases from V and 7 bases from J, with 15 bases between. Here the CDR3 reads CASSPAGSTNEQFF. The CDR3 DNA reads TGTGCCAGCAGCCCGGCTGGGTCCACAAATGAGCAGTTCTTC.

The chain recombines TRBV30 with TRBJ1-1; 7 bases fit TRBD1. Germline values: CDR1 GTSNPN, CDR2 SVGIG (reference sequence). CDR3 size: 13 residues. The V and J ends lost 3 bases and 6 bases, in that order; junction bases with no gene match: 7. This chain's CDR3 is CAWRGTAVAEAFF. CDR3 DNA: TGTGCCTGGAGGGGGACAGCCGTGGCTGAAGCTTTCTTT.

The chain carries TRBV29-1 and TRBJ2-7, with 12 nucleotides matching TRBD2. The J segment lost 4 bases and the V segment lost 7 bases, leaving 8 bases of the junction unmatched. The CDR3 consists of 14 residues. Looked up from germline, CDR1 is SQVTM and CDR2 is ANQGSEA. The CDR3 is CSASRTSGAYEQYF. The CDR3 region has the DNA TGCAGCGCCTCGAGGACTAGCGGGGCTTACGAGCAGTACTTC.

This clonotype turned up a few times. Written as DNA, the CDR3 is TGTGCCAGCGGGGCGGGGGATACGCAGTATTTT. This encodes CASGAGDTQYF. This sequence joins TRBV6-5 and TRBJ2-3; possibly TRBD2 for D (6 bases). Between the trimmed V and J ends, which lost 8 bases and 6 bases, there was a span of 9 bases. The germline CDR1 and CDR2 sequences are MNHEY and SVGAGI. The CDR3 contains 11 residues.